Given below is one TCR beta chain in context. No antigen is known for it. This CDR3 is 14 amino acids long. Per germline, CDR1 SGHTS and CDR2 YDEGEE. V was clipped by 6 bases and J by 7 bases; unmatched bases: 9. The record originates from a study of T cell responses to AZD1222 COVID-19 vaccine. Findings of the study overall: Once two AZD1222 doses were given, Spike-specific TCR breadth and depth went up. There were mostly white British donors and more females than males, and clonal diversity was possibly underestimated.

The assay was immunoSEQ multiplex PCR, and TCRdb's table has in-frame clones only and misses some. This table has about 88,000 clones, 89% appearing once. Sequenced material: peripheral blood, taken on day 0 of AZD1222 vaccination. The sequence was obtained from an adult in good health. This chain links TRBV5-8 with TRBJ1-2, with 10 bases lining up with TRBD1. The CDR3 nucleotides are TGTGCCAGCACCCTCCGGGACAGGGGTTTTGGCTACACCTTC. Amino acids: CASTLRDRGFGYTF.